The sample holds a few counts of the clone carrying this T cell receptor (beta chain). What it binds is unknown. One end of the junction varies from germline; a read error may be responsible. Through template switching, a universal primer site was introduced, and the cDNA contained unique molecular identifiers. TCRdb processed the 5' RACE reads anew with MiXCR; each CDR3 protein has one entry. The sample records nearly 650,000 distinct CDR3 sequences, around 7.4% being singletons. These data come from a study of identical twins. Study-level results: Insertions were fewer in abundant cord blood beta clonotypes, whereas memory repertoires showed none of this pattern. For out-of-frame beta sequences, excess twin sharing was weaker.

From germline, CDR1 is SGHVS and CDR2 FNYEAQ. CDR3 length: 15 amino acids. These data were also filed under a second study, of yellow fever vaccine responses in identical twins.

The sample taken for sequencing was PBMCs. This chain uses TRBV7-6 with TRBJ2-1, with 10 positions matching TRBD2. The source of this sequence is a woman aged 18-29 years in good health. This CDR3 reads CASSLAKLSSGRVLF. In DNA, the CDR3 is TGTGCCAGCAGCTTAGCGAAATTGTCGAGCGGGAGGGTGCTCTTC. Filled out from reference TRBV7-6 and TRBJ2-1, the complete variable domain reads GAGVSQSPRYKVTKRGQDVALRCDPISGHVSLYWYRQALGQGPEFLTYFNYEAQQDKSGLPNDRFSAERPEGSISTLTIQRTEQRDSAMYRCASSLAKLSSGRVLFGPGTRLTVL.